The rows below give T cell receptor beta chains drawn from one sample of a study of liver allograft versus peripheral blood T cells. TCRdb re-called the reads through MiXCR, storing one row per CDR3 protein. Of about 9,000 distinct CDR3 sequences listed, around 16% are singletons. Receptor source: a human patient who had a liver transplant. Some T cells may be graft donor cells. The CDR3 runs from the conserved cysteine through the conserved F or W. The order of the fields is D gene, clone size, J gene, V gene, CDR3 DNA, CDR3 protein. A D gene is named only where the DNA matches it firmly. A clone size is listed for some rows: how often the clone was seen (once, few, many), or a class if it is expanded.

>NA|NA|TRBJ2-4|TRBV7-2
TGTGCCAGCAGCTTAGACATGAAGGCCAAAAACATTCAGTACTTC
CASSLDMKAKNIQYF
>NA|medium-sized|TRBJ1-1|TRBV15
TGTGCCACCAGCATGTCAAGGGACACTGAAGCTTTCTTT
CATSMSRDTEAFF
>NA|medium-sized|TRBJ2-6|TRBV18
TGTGCCAGCTCAGTTACGACAGCCTTTACTTCTGGGGCCAACGTCCTGACTTTC
CASSVTTAFTSGANVLTF
>TRBD1|NA|TRBJ1-3|TRBV2
TGTGCCAGCAGCCTGGGACAGCAATCCTCTGGAAACACCATATATTTT
CASSLGQQSSGNTIYF
>TRBD1|few|TRBJ1-2|TRBV3-1
TGTGCCTCCCGTAAACAGGGGTCCCAAATCTATGGCTACACCTTC
CASRKQGSQIYGYTF
>TRBD2|medium-sized|TRBJ2-2|TRBV7-2
TGTGCCAGCAGCTTAACTAGCGGGAGGGCCGGGGAGCTGTTTTTT
CASSLTSGRAGELFF
>NA|medium-sized|TRBJ1-6|TRBV6-1
TGTGCCAGCACCGCGGACCAGAATTCACCCCTCCACTTT
CASTADQNSPLHF
>TRBD1|NA|TRBJ2-7|TRBV20-1
TGCAGTGCTAGGGGGACAGGGGGGACCTACGAGCAGTACTTC
CSARGTGGTYEQYF
>NA|NA|TRBJ2-7|TRBV7-2
TGTGCCAGCAGCACCAACCGGGCCCCCTTAAATTACGAGCAGTACTTC
CASSTNRAPLNYEQYF
>NA|NA|TRBJ1-1|TRBV7-9
TGTGCCAGCAGCTTAGGCGACGGACGGGAGAACACTGAAGCTTTCTTT
CASSLGDGRENTEAFF
>NA|few|TRBJ1-2|TRBV7-9
TGTGCCAGCAGCTTAGGGACAGCAGCTAACTATGGCTACACCTTC
CASSLGTAANYGYTF